A single sample is the source of the 27 T cell receptor beta chains below, sequenced in a study of blood T cell repertoires in COVID-19. Assay used: immunoSEQ multiplex PCR; TCRdb lists only in-frame clones, some missing. The table shows 290,000 or so clones, with about nine tenths occurring only once. Sequencing was done on a sample of PBMCs or T cells enriched from blood (not recorded which). The receptors were sampled from a woman in her twenties or thirties who had recovered from COVID-19.

This chain connects TRBV30 to TRBJ2-3, with 7 positions matching TRBD2. V shed 0 bases and J 0 bases; nucleotides not matched to a gene: 6. The CDR3 consists of 16 residues. Per the germline V gene, CDR1 is GTSNPN and CDR2 is SVGIG (reference sequence). The CDR3 loop is CAWSVGSGASTDTQYF. The CDR3 DNA reads as TGTGCCTGGAGTGTAGGGAGCGGGGCTAGCACAGATACGCAGTATTTT. Based on the CDR3 plus reference TRBV30 and TRBJ2-3, the full variable domain is SQTIHQWPATLVQPVGSPLSLECTVEGTSNPNLYWYRQAAGRGLQLLFYSVGIGQISSEVPQNLSASRPQDRQFILSSKKLLLSDSGFYLCAWSVGSGASTDTQYFGPGTRLTVL.

The rearrangement uses TRBV20-1 and TRBJ2-5, with D possibly being TRBD1 (5 bases). The CDR3 runs 16 residues. Looked up from germline, CDR1 is DFQATT and CDR2 is SNEGSKA (reference sequence). V was trimmed by 3 bases and J by 2 bases, leaving 19 bases between them. CDR3 DNA sequence: TGCAGTGCTAGTCCCCCTGCCCTAGGGGTACAAGAGACCCAGTACTTC. This sequence encodes CSASPPALGVQETQYF.

This chain joins TRBV7-2 and TRBJ2-2; TRBD2 matches 7 bases. The length of the CDR3 is 15 residues. V shed 5 bases, J shed 7 bases, and the junction held 10 bases outside the gene matches. The V gene's germline CDR1 is SGHTA and CDR2 FQGNSA. The CDR3 bases are TGTGCCAGCAGCGAGCGGGCGGGAGTCAGCGGGGAGCTGTTTTTT. Its translation is CASSERAGVSGELFF.

This clone was recorded a few times. J is TRBJ2-2 and V is TRBV28; 8 nucleotides agree with TRBD2. V was clipped by 6 bases and J by 0 bases; unmatched bases: 6. Germline V gives CDR1 MDHEN, CDR2 SYDVKM. This CDR3 contains 16 residues. The CDR3 DNA reads TGTGCCAGCAGCATTCTGACTAGCGCGAACACCGGGGAGCTGTTTTTT. Amino acid sequence: CASSILTSANTGELFF.

The chain joins TRBV7-9 to TRBJ2-2, with D possibly matching TRBD1 (7 bases). The CDR3 loop spans 19 amino acids. The germline gives CDR1 SEHNR, CDR2 FQNEAQ (reference sequence). V was cut by 6 bases and J by 0 bases, with 23 bases left in between. CDR3 residues: CASSQRRDSVQANTGELFF. The CDR3 nucleotides read TGTGCCAGCAGTCAAAGGCGGGACAGCGTACAAGCGAACACCGGGGAGCTGTTTTTT.

The chain has TRBV6-2 or TRBV6-3 and TRBJ1-5; TRBD1 matches at 11 bases. This CDR3 spans 17 amino acids. Per germline, CDR1 MNHEY and CDR2 SVGEGT. V trimming: 5 bases; J trimming: 3 bases; junction bases outside the gene matches: 9. This CDR3 is CASSPRTGGRNNQPQHF. As DNA, the CDR3 is TGTGCCAGCAGTCCGCGGACAGGGGGCCGGAACAATCAGCCCCAGCATTTT.

The chain uses TRBV11-3 and TRBJ2-7; D perhaps matches TRBD2 (5 bases). With 1 base removed from V and 0 bases from J, the gap between germline ends came to 10 bases. Germline V CDR1 and CDR2: SGHNT, YENEEA. The CDR3 has 15 amino acids. The CDR3 is CASSLGGPDSYEQYF. DNA for the CDR3: TGTGCCAGCAGCTTAGGCGGGCCAGACTCCTACGAGCAGTACTTC.

This chain uses TRBV7-9 with TRBJ1-1; the match to TRBD1 covers 10 bases. This CDR3 comprises 17 residues. Germline-derived CDR1 and CDR2 are SEHNR and FQNEAQ (reference sequence). V lost 1 base, J lost 1 base, and 6 bases stayed unmatched. The CDR3 DNA sequence: TGTGCCAGCAGCTTAGTGGGGACAGGGGCCTCGAACACTGAAGCTTTCTTT. It specifies CASSLVGTGASNTEAFF.

The rearrangement links TRBV4-2 to TRBJ1-4; 7 bases fit TRBD1. V gave up 0 bases and J gave up 8 bases; unmatched junction bases: 3. This CDR3 is 14 amino acids long. The V gene's germline CDR1 is LGHNA and CDR2 YNFKEQ. CDR3 in DNA: TGTGCCAGCAGCCAAGAGACAGGGTGGGAAAAACTGTTTTTT. Encoded protein: CASSQETGWEKLFF.

The chain is built from TRBV7-9 and TRBJ2-3; 7 nucleotides match TRBD2. The CDR3 covers 12 residues. Trimming removed 5 bases from V and 6 bases from J; junction bases left unmatched: 2. The V gene's germline CDR1 is SEHNR and CDR2 FQNEAQ (reference sequence). The CDR3 sequence is CASSVLADTQYF. CDR3 sequence (DNA): TGTGCCAGCAGCGTACTAGCGGATACGCAGTATTTT.

This clone appeared once. The chain employs TRBV29-1 and TRBJ2-3; 8 bases are shared with TRBD2. This CDR3 spans 15 amino acids. J lost 8 bases, V lost 5 bases, and 15 bases had no gene match. Germline lookup yields CDR1 SQVTM and CDR2 ANQGSEA. The CDR3: CSVTPRGGEDGTQYF. CDR3 sequence (DNA): TGCAGCGTTACTCCCCGGGGGGGGGAGGATGGTACGCAGTATTTT.

This clone appeared once. This chain uses TRBV7-8 with TRBJ1-2; D might be TRBD1 (6 bases). V lost 1 base and J 4 bases, leaving 13 bases between the germline ends. This CDR3 has 15 residues. Germline V lookup: CDR1 SGHVS, CDR2 FQNEAQ. The CDR3 reads CASSLEGQIFYGYTF. In DNA, the CDR3 is TGTGCCAGCAGCTTAGAAGGACAGATCTTCTATGGCTACACCTTC.

This clone was counted between two and nine times. The V and J genes are TRBV5-1 and TRBJ1-5; D is undetermined. The CDR3 loop spans 15 amino acids. Germline V lookup: CDR1 SGHRS, CDR2 YFSETQ. The V gene lost 1 base and the J gene lost 6 bases, with 14 bases spanning the gap. CDR3 DNA: TGCGCCAGCAGCTTGTACGGGGATGATGGTCAGCCCCAGCATTTT. Protein sequence: CASSLYGDDGQPQHF.

This clone was recorded only once. The chain recombines TRBV19 with TRBJ1-1, with 7 positions matching TRBD1. The CDR3 covers 17 residues. V was pared by 8 bases and J by 0 bases, with 15 bases of the junction left unmatched. Germline CDR1 LNHDA, CDR2 SQIVND (reference sequence). DNA of the CDR3: TGTGCCAGTCGTCACGGAAGGTCCGGGACAGTGAACACTGAAGCTTTCTTT. As protein: CASRHGRSGTVNTEAFF. Complete variable domain (other parts from reference TRBV19 and TRBJ1-1): DGGITQSPKYLFRKEGQNVTLSCEQNLNHDAMYWYRQDPGQGLRLIYYSQIVNDFQKGDIAEGYSVSREKKESFPLTVTSAQKNPTAFYLCASRHGRSGTVNTEAFFGQGTRLTVV.

This clone was seen more than once but under ten times. This sequence joins TRBV6-5 and TRBJ1-5; D not certain. Germline CDR1 and CDR2: MNHEY and SVGAGI. The CDR3 loop spans 15 amino acids. Trimming stripped 0 bases from V and 2 bases from J, with 8 bases between. The CDR3 is CASSYSIGGNQPQHF. CDR3 bases: TGTGCCAGCAGTTACTCGATCGGGGGCAATCAGCCCCAGCATTTT.

The rearrangement uses TRBV25-1 and TRBJ1-1, with D unclear. The germline gives CDR1 MGHDK, CDR2 SYGVNS. V lost 1 base, J lost 10 bases, and 13 bases lay in between. The CDR3 consists of 13 residues. The CDR3 reads CASSESFTSSAFF. The DNA of the CDR3 is TGTGCCAGCAGTGAATCTTTCACTTCATCAGCTTTCTTT. The full variable domain, its missing parts supplied by reference TRBV25-1 and TRBJ1-1, is EADIYQTPRYLVIGTGKKITLECSQTMGHDKMYWYQQDPGMELHLIHYSYGVNSTEKGDLSSESTVSRIRTEHFPLTLESARPSHTSQYLCASSESFTSSAFFGQGTRLTVV.

The V gene is TRBV28, the J gene TRBJ2-1, with 15 bases lining up with TRBD2. Germline V lookup: CDR1 MDHEN, CDR2 SYDVKM. This CDR3 is built from 17 residues. Trimming cost V 4 bases and J 3 bases; bases outside gene matches: 4. The CDR3 DNA sequence: TGTGCCAGCAGTTGGACTAGCGGGAGGGCCGTCTACAATGAGCAGTTCTTC. Amino acids: CASSWTSGRAVYNEQFF.

J is TRBJ2-5 and V is TRBV27; TRBD2 matches at 10 bases. CDR3 length equals 13 residues. The V gene's germline CDR1 is MNHEY and CDR2 SMNVEV (reference sequence). V gave up 6 bases and J gave up 7 bases; unmatched junction bases: 5. For the CDR3, the DNA is TGTGCCAGCAGGGGGACTAGCGCGGGGACCCAGTACTTC. Translation: CASRGTSAGTQYF.

The J gene is TRBJ2-1, the V gene TRBV14, with 7 bases lining up with TRBD1. From germline, CDR1 is SGHDN and CDR2 FVKESK. Germline trimming cut 3 bases from V and 0 bases from J; bases unmatched to any gene: 5. The CDR3 runs 16 residues. The CDR3 loop reads CASSHRTGSSYNEQFF. CDR3 sequence (DNA): TGTGCCAGCAGCCACCGGACAGGTTCCTCCTACAATGAGCAGTTCTTC.

This sequence joins TRBV5-1 and TRBJ2-3; no clear D. The CDR3 is made up of 14 amino acids. Germline-derived CDR1 and CDR2 are SGHRS and YFSETQ. V lost 4 bases, J lost 0 bases, and 9 bases lay in between. CDR3: CASSQTLSTDTQYF. The CDR3 bases are TGCGCCAGCAGCCAAACCCTAAGCACAGATACGCAGTATTTT.

V and J are TRBV5-1 and TRBJ2-4; 10 bases agree with TRBD2. The CDR3 spans 15 residues. V shed 6 bases and J 3 bases; nucleotides not matched to a gene: 6. Germline V gives CDR1 SGHRS, CDR2 YFSETQ. CDR3 sequence reads: CASTTSGTDKNIQYF. The CDR3 DNA is TGCGCCAGCACCACTAGCGGGACGGACAAAAACATTCAGTACTTC.

The chain uses TRBV30 and TRBJ2-5; 10 nucleotides align to TRBD2. The CDR3 spans 14 residues. Germline assignment: CDR1 GTSNPN and CDR2 SVGIG (reference sequence). The V segment lost 4 bases and the J segment 4 bases; nucleotides outside the gene matches: 6. Written as DNA, the CDR3 is TGTGCCTGGACGGGACTAGCGAGGGGAGAGACCCAGTACTTC. It is translated as CAWTGLARGETQYF.

This rearrangement joins TRBV2 to TRBJ2-4; weak D call: TRBD2 (6 bases). Germline lookup yields CDR1 SNHLY and CDR2 FYNNEI. The CDR3 loop spans 15 amino acids. Trimming shortened V by 8 bases and J by 6 bases, and 20 bases separated the two germline ends. CDR3 bases: TGTGCCAGCTCCCCCCTGGAAGCGGGTCTAAACATTCAGTACTTC. Its protein is CASSPLEAGLNIQYF.

The rearrangement joins TRBV5-4 to TRBJ2-1, with a possible D match to TRBD1 (5 bases). CDR1 and CDR2 (germline): SGHNT, YYREEE (reference sequence). Trimming removed 4 bases from V and 1 base from J, with 9 bases in between. CDR3 length: 14 amino acids. The CDR3 DNA sequence: TGTGCCAGCAGCGCATCAGGGTCCTACAATGAGCAGTTCTTC. This codes for CASSASGSYNEQFF.

The rearrangement links TRBV7-6 to TRBJ2-7, with D perhaps TRBD1 (6 bases). CDR3 length equals 14 residues. Trimming cost V 5 bases and J 0 bases, with 11 bases left between them. Germline V gives CDR1 SGHVS, CDR2 FNYEAQ. The CDR3 DNA sequence: TGTGCCAGCAGCCTGCAGGGGCACTCCTACGAGCAGTACTTC. Its translation: CASSLQGHSYEQYF.

The chain has TRBV3-1 (or the pseudogene TRBV3-2) and TRBJ2-3, with 10 bases lining up with TRBD2. Germline CDR1 is LGHDT and CDR2 is YNNKEL (reference sequence). The CDR3 is 18 residues long. V shed 0 bases, J shed 4 bases, and the junction held 10 bases outside the gene matches. The CDR3 reads CASSQDAPSGSSADTQYF. The DNA for the CDR3 is TGTGCCAGCAGCCAAGATGCCCCTAGCGGGAGTTCCGCAGATACGCAGTATTTT.

The chain combines TRBV4-1 with TRBJ1-4; no definite D call. This CDR3 comprises 14 residues. Germline V gene lookup returns CDR1 MGHRA and CDR2 YSYEKL. V lost 4 bases and J 4 bases, leaving 10 bases between the germline ends. CDR3 DNA: TGCGCCAGCAGCCTAAGGGAGAATAATGAAAAACTGTTTTTT. Amino acid sequence: CASSLRENNEKLFF.